The subject of this entry is one T cell receptor beta chain. This entry comes from a study of T cells in Graves' hyperthyroidism and ophthalmopathy. Amplified regions were TCR beta CDR3 sequences from RNA transcripts. Initially, a first-round RT-PCR of the TCR CDR3 employed the HTBI primer set. MiXCR was run by TCRdb on the multiplex PCR reads, yielding one entry per CDR3 protein. The sample contains approximately 430,000 distinct CDR3 sequences, around 14% of which appear only once. J lost 3 bases, V lost 2 bases, and 10 bases had no gene match. Germline lookup yields CDR1 ENHRY and CDR2 SYGVKD. The CDR3 contains 18 residues.

The sample comprised blood. The sequence derives from a woman aged 18-29 years with Graves' hyperthyroidism. The genes are TRBV10-3 and TRBJ1-2, with 12 bases aligning to TRBD1. The CDR3 sequence: CAISEPWGQGAGDYGYTF. The CDR3 DNA is TGTGCCATCAGTGAGCCGTGGGGACAGGGGGCCGGGGACTATGGCTACACCTTC.